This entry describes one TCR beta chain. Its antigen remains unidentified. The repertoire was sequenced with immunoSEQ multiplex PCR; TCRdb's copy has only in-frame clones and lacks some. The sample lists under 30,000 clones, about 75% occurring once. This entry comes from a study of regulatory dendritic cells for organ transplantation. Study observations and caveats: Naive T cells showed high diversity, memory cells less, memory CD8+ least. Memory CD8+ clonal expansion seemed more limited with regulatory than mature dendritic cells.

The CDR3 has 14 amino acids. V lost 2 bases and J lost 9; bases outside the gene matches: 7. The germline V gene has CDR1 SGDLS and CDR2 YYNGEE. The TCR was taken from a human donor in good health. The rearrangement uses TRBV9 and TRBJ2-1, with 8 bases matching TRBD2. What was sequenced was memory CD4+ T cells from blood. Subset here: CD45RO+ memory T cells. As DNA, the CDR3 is TGTGCCAGCAGCGTTACCGGGGGGGCGAGTGAGCAGTTCTTC. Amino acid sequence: CASSVTGGASEQFF.